This record covers a single TCR beta chain. With a constant-region primer, TCR beta cDNA was made from approximately 500 ng of total RNA. Employing slightly modified ARM-PCR, three nested multiplex PCR rounds were run, and these gave rise to the TCR beta libraries. The two initial PCR rounds, approximately 10 cycles each, used TRBV1-TRBV30 forward and C-beta reverse primers. TCRdb itself ran the multiplex PCR reads through MiXCR, one entry per CDR3 protein. The sample lists about 180,000 distinct CDR3 sequences, 50% to 75% occurring once. The data were taken from a study of tumor-infiltrating lymphocytes in primary liver carcinoma. RNA was extracted from whole blood without cell sorting, alongside germline DNA. Trimming took 0 bases from V and 1 from J, leaving 9 bases between them. The CDR3 runs to 15 residues. CDR1 and CDR2 (germline): ENHRY, SYGVKD.

The sequencing sample was made of peripheral blood. The chain links TRBV10-3 to TRBJ1-1; D unclear. This receptor was obtained from a man in his forties with primary liver carcinoma and hepatitis B virus infection. DNA of the CDR3: TGTGCCATCAGTGAGTCAGGAAACTCGAACACTGAAGCTTTCTTT. Amino acid sequence: CAISESGNSNTEAFF.